Below are 27 T cell receptor beta chains sequenced from a single sample in a study of blood T cells in healthy people across ages. A second about 6 to 12 cycle PCR used barcoded and J-beta primers. From the 5' RACE reads, TCRdb called clonotypes with MiXCR, one entry per CDR3 protein. The data hold some 860,000 distinct CDR3 sequences, with about 56% observed a single time. Source material: blood. The receptors originated from a man aged 35 to 55 in good health.

This chain links TRBV24-1 with TRBJ2-1, with TRBD1 as a possible D gene (6 bases). The CDR3 consists of 16 residues. Germline V lookup: CDR1 KGHDR, CDR2 SFDVKD. V was clipped by 0 bases and J by 5 bases, with 13 bases between them. The CDR3: CATSDLRSGADNEQFF. CDR3 sequence (DNA): TGTGCCACCAGTGATTTGAGGTCAGGGGCGGACAATGAGCAGTTCTTC.

The DNA for the CDR3 is TGTGCCAGCAGTTTATCGGGGGACGGGGGCTACACCTTC. This encodes CASSLSGDGGYTF. The V and J genes are TRBV28 and TRBJ1-2; possibly TRBD1 for D (5 bases). This CDR3 is built from 13 residues. Trimming cost V 1 base and J 8 bases, with 11 bases left between them. Per germline, CDR1 MDHEN and CDR2 SYDVKM.

About this clonotype: The germline gene is not matched at one end of the junction; a read error may be the cause. V and J are TRBV27 and TRBJ2-1, with D unresolved. This CDR3 has 15 amino acids. From germline, CDR1 is MNHEY and CDR2 SMNVEV (reference sequence). The CDR3 region is CASSLGFDRHNKQFF. DNA of the CDR3: TGTGCCAGCAGTTTAGGGTTTGATAGGCACAATAAGCAGTTCTTC.

The rearrangement uses TRBV24-1 and TRBJ2-3, with D possibly being TRBD1 (7 bases). Trimming took 6 bases from V and 3 from J, leaving 12 bases between them. CDR1 and CDR2 (germline): KGHDR, SFDVKD. The CDR3 sequence is 14 residues long. In nucleotides, the CDR3 is TGTGCCACCAGTACCCCAGGGGGGACAGATACGCAGTATTTT. This encodes CATSTPGGTDTQYF.

J is TRBJ2-1 and V is TRBV5-1, with a possible D match to TRBD1 (6 bases). Trimming stripped 7 bases from V and 4 bases from J, with 24 bases between. This CDR3 spans 17 amino acids. Germline V gene sequence: CDR1 SGHRS, CDR2 YFSETQ. This CDR3 is CASHTGQGRKGYNEQFF. CDR3 sequence (DNA): TGCGCCAGCCACACAGGGCAGGGGAGAAAGGGTTACAATGAGCAGTTCTTC.

The chain uses TRBV27 and TRBJ2-3; D is uncertain. Trimming stripped 1 base from V and 4 bases from J, with 6 bases between. The germline V gene has CDR1 MNHEY and CDR2 SMNVEV (reference sequence). This CDR3 region has 13 residues. The DNA of the CDR3 is TGTGCCAGCAGTTTATTCCCCGCAGATACGCAGTATTTT. Residues: CASSLFPADTQYF.

The chain carries TRBV11-2 and TRBJ2-5; D is possibly TRBD1 (6 bases). The CDR3 has 15 amino acids. Trimming pared 1 base from V and 0 bases from J, leaving 9 bases between. Germline loops: CDR1 SGHAT, CDR2 FQNNGV. The CDR3 DNA sequence: TGTGCCAGCAGCTTAGGGGGGACACACCAAGAGACCCAGTACTTC. It yields the protein CASSLGGTHQETQYF.

This clonotype was detected only a few times. This sequence joins TRBV5-5 and TRBJ2-5; tentatively, D is TRBD2 (5 bases). V was pared by 0 bases and J by 3 bases, with 9 bases between. This CDR3 region has 14 residues. Germline V gene sequence: CDR1 SGHKS, CDR2 YYEKEE (reference sequence). The CDR3 sequence is CASSLAGIKETQYF. CDR3 bases: TGTGCCAGCAGCTTGGCGGGGATTAAAGAGACCCAGTACTTC.

The chain is built from TRBV7-3 and TRBJ2-1, with a tentative D call TRBD2 (5 bases). The germline gives CDR1 SGHTA, CDR2 FQGTGA. Trimming removed 0 bases from V and 8 bases from J, with 11 bases in between. The length of the CDR3 is 14 residues. CDR3 nucleotides: TGTGCCAGCAGCTTAACTTCTAGCATCCATGAGCAGTTCTTC. It is translated as CASSLTSSIHEQFF.

This chain links TRBV20-1 with TRBJ2-3; D perhaps matches TRBD1 (5 bases). V dropped 1 base and J dropped 4 bases, with 15 bases sitting between them. Germline V gives CDR1 DFQATT, CDR2 SNEGSKA (reference sequence). The CDR3 consists of 15 residues. The CDR3 sequence: CSARVTTLRADTQYF. The CDR3 coding sequence is TGCAGTGCTAGAGTAACGACCCTCAGGGCAGATACGCAGTATTTT.

The chain has TRBV7-9 and TRBJ2-5; no clear D. Germline V gene lookup returns CDR1 SEHNR and CDR2 FQNEAQ (reference sequence). Trimming left V 5 bases short and J 4 bases short, with 11 bases between. This CDR3 has 13 amino acids. The chain's CDR3 is CASSLMGSETQYF. The CDR3 nucleotides are TGTGCCAGCAGCCTGATGGGATCAGAGACCCAGTACTTC.

This clonotype has more than one count but fewer than ten. The chain recombines TRBV5-1 with TRBJ1-5, with 8 bases matching TRBD1. V lost 0 bases to trimming and J lost 3 bases; unmatched junction nucleotides: 2. This CDR3 has 15 residues. Germline values: CDR1 SGHRS, CDR2 YFSETQ. CDR3 nucleotide sequence: TGCGCCAGCAGCTTGGGGACAGGGAACAATCAGCCCCAGCATTTT. It yields the protein CASSLGTGNNQPQHF.

This clonotype was seen a few times. The V gene is TRBV6-1, the J gene TRBJ1-5; D unresolved. Germline lookup yields CDR1 MNHNS and CDR2 SASEGT. There are 14 residues in the CDR3. V shed 0 bases and J shed 9 bases, with 12 bases lying between them. CDR3 amino acids: CASSEAAGSRPQHF. CDR3 nucleotides: TGTGCCAGCAGTGAAGCGGCAGGTAGCCGGCCCCAGCATTTT.

The chain links TRBV13 to TRBJ2-3; no clear D. Trimming removed 0 bases from V and 4 bases from J, with 11 bases in between. From germline, CDR1 is PRHDT and CDR2 FYEKMQ (reference sequence). CDR3 size: 15 residues. CDR3 amino acids: CASSLGESISDTQYF. The CDR3 DNA reads TGTGCCAGCAGCTTAGGCGAGTCTATATCAGATACGCAGTATTTT.

The chain carries TRBV7-3 and TRBJ2-1; 12 nucleotides line up with TRBD2. This CDR3 has 19 amino acids. CDR1 is SGHTA, CDR2 FQGTGA, per germline. Trimming removed 0 bases from V and 8 bases from J; junction bases left unmatched: 14. The CDR3 loop is CASSLTNASGGVVYDEQFF. In nucleotides, the CDR3 is TGTGCCAGCAGCTTAACGAATGCTAGCGGGGGGGTCGTTTATGATGAGCAGTTCTTC.

This rearrangement joins TRBV5-1 to TRBJ2-1; possibly TRBD2 for D (5 bases). Germline lookup yields CDR1 SGHRS and CDR2 YFSETQ. With 0 bases removed from V and 7 bases from J, the gap between germline ends came to 14 bases. CDR3 size: 15 residues. The CDR3 protein is CASSLEGLGVNEQFF. The CDR3 nucleotides are TGCGCCAGCAGCTTGGAGGGCCTCGGGGTAAATGAGCAGTTCTTC.

Only a few counts were recorded for this clonotype. The genes are TRBV12-3 or TRBV12-4 and TRBJ2-4; 10 bases align to TRBD1. Unmatched junction bases numbered 11, after V lost 6 bases and J lost 9 bases. CDR3 length: 15 residues. This chain's CDR3 is CASSLTDRGLTIQYF. In nucleotides, the CDR3 is TGTGCCAGCAGCCTCACCGACAGGGGGCTAACCATTCAGTACTTC.

This clonotype was recorded once. The junction departs from germline at one end; a sequencing error may be responsible. In nucleotides, the CDR3 is TGCGCCAGCAGCTTCACGGCGGGAGACTACAATGAGCAGTTCTTC. Translated: CASSFTAGDYNEQFF. The V and J genes are TRBV7-9 and TRBJ2-1; TRBD2 aligns across 7 bases. Germline assignment: CDR1 SEHNR and CDR2 FQNEAQ (reference sequence). The CDR3 sequence is 15 residues long.

This clonotype appeared a few times. This chain uses TRBV7-2 with TRBJ1-4, with D unresolved. Germline V lookup: CDR1 SGHTA, CDR2 FQGNSA. This CDR3 contains 14 residues. V lost 1 base and J lost 3, with 6 bases in between. The CDR3 reads CASSLVGSNEKLFF. The CDR3 DNA is TGTGCCAGCAGCTTAGTTGGCTCTAATGAAAAACTGTTTTTT. The whole variable domain, remainder taken from reference TRBV7-2 and TRBJ1-4, is GAGVSQSPSNKVTEKGKDVELRCDPISGHTALYWYRQSLGQGLEFLIYFQGNSAPDKSGLPSDRFSAERTGGSVSTLTIQRTQQEDSAVYLCASSLVGSNEKLFFGSGTQLSVL.

Only a few counts were recorded for this clonotype. The CDR3 DNA follows: TGTGCCAGCAGTACGGACCATAGCGGCCACAATGAGCAGTTCTTC. It yields the protein CASSTDHSGHNEQFF. V usage is TRBV7-3 and J usage is TRBJ2-1; TRBD2 might be the D (6 bases). Trimming cost V 6 bases and J 5 bases, with 17 bases left between them. The CDR3 has 15 amino acids. The germline V gene has CDR1 SGHTA and CDR2 FQGTGA.

V usage is TRBV7-2 and J usage is TRBJ2-1; D gene uncertain. The CDR3 extends over 16 amino acids. Trimming stripped 1 base from V and 6 bases from J, with 16 bases between. The germline CDR1 and CDR2 sequences are SGHTA and FQGNSA. CDR3 loop: CASSLEPARTLNEQFF. The CDR3 DNA reads TGTGCCAGCAGCTTAGAGCCAGCAAGAACACTCAATGAGCAGTTCTTC.

The V and J genes are TRBV12-3 or TRBV12-4 and TRBJ2-5; 7 bases match TRBD2. This CDR3 is 16 amino acids long. Unmatched junction bases numbered 13, after V lost 3 bases and J lost 6 bases. CDR3 sequence: CASSFTPQLGGQTQYF. The CDR3 nucleotides read TGTGCCAGCAGTTTCACACCGCAACTGGGAGGGCAGACCCAGTACTTC.

The chain uses TRBV7-2 and TRBJ2-6; no firm D call. V was clipped by 5 bases and J by 0 bases, with 11 bases between them. CDR3 length: 16 amino acids. Germline V gives CDR1 SGHTA, CDR2 FQGNSA. Here the CDR3 reads CASSRIRISGANVLTF. The CDR3 DNA reads TGTGCCAGCAGCCGAATCCGAATCTCTGGGGCCAACGTCCTGACTTTC.

This clonotype was seen a few times. The rearrangement uses TRBV7-8 and TRBJ1-6; tentative D call: TRBD1 (5 bases). The V end lost 3 bases, the J end lost 8 bases, and 11 bases lay between the germline ends. Germline V CDR1 and CDR2: SGHVS, FQNEAQ. The CDR3 extends over 14 amino acids. CDR3 protein: CASSFRGSDSPLHF. CDR3 nucleotide sequence: TGTGCCAGCAGCTTTAGGGGTAGTGATTCACCCCTCCACTTT.

This chain joins TRBV7-9 and TRBJ2-3, with 10 positions matching TRBD1. V shed 5 bases and J 3 bases; nucleotides not matched to a gene: 11. The CDR3 sequence is 17 residues long. Germline lookup yields CDR1 SEHNR and CDR2 FQNEAQ (reference sequence). CDR3 DNA: TGTGCCAGCAGCCTACCCTCGGGGACAGGGGAAACAGATACGCAGTATTTT. Residues: CASSLPSGTGETDTQYF. The variable domain in full, completed from reference TRBV7-9 and TRBJ2-3, reads DTGVSQNPRHKITKRGQNVTFRCDPISEHNRLYWYRQTLGQGPEFLTYFQNEAQLEKSRLLSDRFSAERPKGSFSTLEIQRTEQGDSAMYLCASSLPSGTGETDTQYFGPGTRLTVL.

This clonotype showed up just a few times. The rearrangement links TRBV13 to TRBJ2-1; possible D gene TRBD1, 7 bases. Germline V gives CDR1 PRHDT, CDR2 FYEKMQ (reference sequence). This CDR3 contains 13 residues. Trimming stripped 1 base from V and 15 bases from J, with 16 bases between. The CDR3 reads CASSLEGGGGVFF. The CDR3 DNA reads TGTGCCAGCAGCTTAGAAGGTGGAGGGGGCGTGTTCTTC.

The gene calls are TRBV6-6 and TRBJ2-6, with a possible D match to TRBD1 (6 bases). Germline V gene sequence: CDR1 MNHNY, CDR2 SVGAGI (reference sequence). V was clipped by 10 bases and J by 2 bases, with 18 bases between them. The CDR3 has 16 amino acids. CDR3 sequence: CATINTGLAGANVLTF. The CDR3 DNA is TGTGCCACCATTAACACAGGGCTTGCTGGGGCCAACGTCCTGACTTTC.